This T cell receptor (beta chain) originates from a study of radiotherapy plus CTLA-4 blockade in lung cancer. Study summary: Objective responses arose in about 17% of patients, and 25% to 35% experienced disease control.

The V end lost 3 bases, the J end lost 1 base, and 9 bases lay between the germline ends. Germline V gene sequence: CDR1 KGHSH, CDR2 LQKENI. The CDR3 runs to 14 residues. Focal radiation with ipilimumab CTLA-4 blockade was given to patients with chemo-refractory metastatic non-small-cell lung cancer. This table comes from immunoSEQ multiplex PCR, and its TCRdb copy is limited to in-frame clones, with some not included. The data contain approximately 77,000 clones, around 80% of them singletons. This sample comprised peripheral blood, obtained from a patient treated with radiotherapy plus ipilimumab. The receptor comes from a human donor with non-small cell lung cancer who had stable disease on radiotherapy plus ipilimumab. The chain employs TRBV18 and TRBJ1-1; D remains unclear. As DNA, the CDR3 is TGTGCCAGCTCACCTCAGGAGAAGAACACTGAAGCTTTCTTT. Its protein is CASSPQEKNTEAFF.